This is a list of T cell receptor beta chains from one sample in a study of PD-1 blockade in classical Hodgkin lymphoma. Profiling relied on immunoSEQ multiplex PCR, and the TCRdb table lists in-frame clones only, not all of them. Among about 27,000 clones listed, roughly 88% were seen once. The sample here was CD8+ T cells from blood, taken at baseline. The origin of the receptors is a human donor with classical Hodgkin lymphoma. CDR3s include the opening cysteine and the closing phenylalanine or tryptophan. The D gene is left open where the match is weak. Clone sizes are given selectively: once, few, many, or a class where the clone is expanded.

V gene,clone size,D gene,J gene,CDR3 DNA,CDR3 protein
TRBV27,.,TRBD1,TRBJ2-7,TGTGCCAGCAGTTGGGGACAGGGAGCCTACGAGCAGTACTTC,CASSWGQGAYEQYF
TRBV25-1,.,.,TRBJ2-7,TGTGCCAGCGGAACCTGGGCAGGAATTCACTTC,CASGTWAGIHF
TRBV13,.,TRBD1,TRBJ1-4,TGTGCCAGCAGCGCACAGGGGCCCCCTAATGAAAAACTGTTTTTT,CASSAQGPPNEKLFF
TRBV5-4,.,TRBD1,TRBJ1-1,TGTGCCAGCAGCTTGGTGGGACAGGGGACCCCGAACACTGAAGCTTTCTTT,CASSLVGQGTPNTEAFF
TRBV5-1,.,.,TRBJ1-4,TGCGCCAGCAGCTCAGAGGGTGAAAAACTGTTTTTT,CASSSEGEKLFF
TRBV30,.,.,TRBJ2-5,TGTGCCTGGGCCATGGACAGCCCCCAAGAGACCCAGTACTTC,CAWAMDSPQETQYF
TRBV27,.,.,TRBJ2-7,TGTGCCAGCAGTTTCCCAGATTGCTACGAGCAGTACTTC,CASSFPDCYEQYF
TRBV9,.,TRBD1,TRBJ2-1,TGTGCCAGCAGCCAGGGACAGGGTTGGGGGAATGAGCAGTTCTTC,CASSQGQGWGNEQFF
TRBV5-1,.,.,TRBJ2-7,TGCGCCAGCAGCTTGGCTCTAGTGGTCGGGGTCTCCTACGAGCAGTACTTC,CASSLALVVGVSYEQYF
TRBV4-1,.,.,TRBJ2-3,TGCGCCAGCAGACAGGGAATTATGCAGTATTTT,CASRQGIMQYF
TRBV7-9,.,.,TRBJ2-7,TGTGCCAGCAGCTTATCGATCACAGGGTTCGACGAGCAGTACTTC,CASSLSITGFDEQYF
TRBV27,.,.,TRBJ1-1,TGTGCCAGCAGTTCTTTAGCCAGGGGCCCGAACACTGAAGCTTTCTTT,CASSSLARGPNTEAFF
TRBV7-9,few,.,TRBJ1-1,TGTGCCAGCAGCTTAGGGGTCCCAATCGAAGCTTTCTTT,CASSLGVPIEAFF
TRBV2,.,TRBD1,TRBJ1-2,TGTGCCAGCAGTCCAACCCGGGACAGGGATGGCTACACCTTC,CASSPTRDRDGYTF
TRBV11-2,once,.,TRBJ2-1,TGTGCCAGCAGCCTCTGGGAATCGTCAGCTTACCTTTACAATGAGCAGTTCTTC,CASSLWESSAYLYNEQFF